The sequence of this TCR beta chain was determined in a study of cytomegalovirus exposure and HLA in healthy donors. Study background: Caucasian-associated ancestry cluster membership applied to less than 85% of 398 genotyped donors.

Only a few counts were recorded for this clone. 13 Jbeta primers and 60 Vbeta primers were used for the PCR. How the authors handled the data: About 10 million of about 88 million unique TCR beta chains were shared, per a later count. Clones were sequenced by immunoSEQ multiplex PCR, and TCRdb holds only the in-frame ones, with some missing. That table furnishes V, J and clone size, whereas the DNA furnished D and trimming. The data contain about 130,000 clones, 80% of them seen just once; the ten biggest clones take up roughly 5.7%. V dropped 3 bases and J dropped 7; count of bases not matched to a gene: 6. The CDR3 extends over 14 amino acids. The germline V gene has CDR1 SGHTA and CDR2 FQGNSA.

Source material: PBMCs. The rearrangement uses TRBV7-2 and TRBJ2-7; 10 bases are a match to TRBD1. The sequence derives from a man younger than 45 in good health and CMV-seronegative. CDR3 in amino acids: CASSFTGQGWEQYF. The CDR3 nucleotides read TGTGCCAGCAGCTTTACGGGACAGGGGTGGGAGCAGTACTTC.